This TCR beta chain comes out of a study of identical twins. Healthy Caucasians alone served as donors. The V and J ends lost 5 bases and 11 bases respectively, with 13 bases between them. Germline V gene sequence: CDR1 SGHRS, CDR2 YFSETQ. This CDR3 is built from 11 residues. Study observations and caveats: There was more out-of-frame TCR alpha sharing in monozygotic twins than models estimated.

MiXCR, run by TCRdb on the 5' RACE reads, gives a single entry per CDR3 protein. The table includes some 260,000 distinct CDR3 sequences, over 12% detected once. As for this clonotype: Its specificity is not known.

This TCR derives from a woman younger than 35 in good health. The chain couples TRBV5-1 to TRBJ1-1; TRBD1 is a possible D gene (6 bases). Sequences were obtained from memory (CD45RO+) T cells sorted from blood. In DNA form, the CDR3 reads TGCGCCAGCAGGTTGACAGGTCGGGCTTTCTTT. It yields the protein CASRLTGRAFF.